This entry features one T cell receptor (beta chain) sequence. What it binds is not known. When replicate PCRs were run on sorted subsets, they used around 0.2 ug DNA, about 31,000 T cell genomes. Measured with immunoSEQ multiplex PCR; TCRdb has only the in-frame clones, and not every one. This repertoire shows over a million clones, around 78% found once; its top ten account for 0.5% to 0.6%. There were only Caucasian adults among the donors, and all lived in Nashville, Tennessee. The data are from a study of shared clonotypes between healthy human individuals. Study-wide points: With few donors, the genetic and exposure-history diversity represented was limited.

Sequences were obtained from memory CD4+ T cells from PBMCs. As for subset: CD45RA-negative fraction. The origin of this receptor is a man younger than 35 in good health. Some clones in this sample may be carry-over from other donors' samples.

CDR3 amino acids: CAISFRTDSYEQYF. CDR3 bases: TGTGCCATCAGTTTTAGGACCGACTCCTACGAGCAGTACTTC. The chain couples TRBV10-3 to TRBJ2-7; D remains unclear. The CDR3 is made up of 14 amino acids. Per the germline V gene, CDR1 is ENHRY and CDR2 is SYGVKD. Deletions cut 5 bases from V and 0 bases from J, with 11 bases between.